This TCR beta chain appears in the sequencing data of a study of vaccination effects on CD4 cells after COVID-19. Concerning this clone: Its antigen is undetermined.

Before sequencing took place, the ViraFEST assay used viral peptide pools to expand antigen-specific CD4+ T cells. Having been cultured for roughly 9 days, the cells underwent CD4+ T cell isolation. Neither prior SARS-CoV-2 infection nor positive nucleocapsid antibodies were present in the vaccine recipients. Wells of roughly 2 million PBMC each were grown with about 9.5 IU/ml IL-2 and approximately 9.5 ug/ml peptides. The method was immunoSEQ multiplex PCR; TCRdb's version includes in-frame clones alone and lacks a portion of them. The sample carries tens of thousands of clones, about 80% recorded once. This sequence was found in a human donor who received a COVID-19 vaccine. The specimen was CD4+ T cells from PBMCs cultured with HCoV-OC43 spike peptides, collected before COVID-19 vaccination. Subset here: HCoV-OC43 spike overlapping peptide pool stimulation.

The CDR3 DNA is TGTGCCACCCAGGCGCAGAGCTCCTACAATGAGCAGTTCTTC. Amino acids: CATQAQSSYNEQFF. This chain joins TRBV6-6 and TRBJ2-1; no clear D gene. The CDR3 runs to 14 residues. V lost 10 bases to trimming and J lost 0 bases, with 13 bases between them. Germline V lookup: CDR1 MNHNY, CDR2 SVGAGI (reference sequence).